These 9 T cell receptor beta chains came from one sample sequenced in a study of blood T cell repertoires in COVID-19. The assay was immunoSEQ multiplex PCR, and TCRdb's table has in-frame clones only and misses some. The repertoire has a few hundred thousand clones, approximately 85% of them found once; the top ten carry 11%. The sequencing sample was made of peripheral blood. These receptors all come from a woman between 65 and 79 years old with acute or convalescent COVID-19.

V usage is TRBV5-1 and J usage is TRBJ1-3; no firm D call. V lost 0 bases and J 9 bases, leaving 13 bases between the germline ends. This CDR3 has 14 amino acids. Germline V gene lookup returns CDR1 SGHRS and CDR2 YFSETQ. This CDR3 reads CASSLDRSAGTIYF. CDR3 coding DNA: TGCGCCAGCAGCTTGGACCGTAGCGCGGGCACCATATATTTT.

The chain joins TRBV5-6 to TRBJ2-7; D perhaps matches TRBD1 (5 bases). V shed 2 bases and J shed 3 bases, with 9 bases lying between them. Germline V lookup: CDR1 SGHDT, CDR2 YYEEEE. The CDR3 consists of 13 residues. CDR3 amino acids: CASSFDSHYEQYF. The CDR3 region has the DNA TGTGCCAGCAGCTTTGACAGTCACTACGAGCAGTACTTC. Variable domain in full (rest from reference TRBV5-6 and TRBJ2-7): DAGVTQSPTHLIKTRGQQVTLRCSPKSGHDTVSWYQQALGQGPQFIFQYYEEEERQRGNFPDRFSGHQFPNYSSELNVNALLLGDSALYLCASSFDSHYEQYFGPGTRLTVT.

The chain employs TRBV5-1 and TRBJ2-7; weak D call: TRBD1 (5 bases). This CDR3 has 13 residues. The V and J ends lost 0 bases and 5 bases respectively, with 9 bases between them. CDR1 SGHRS and CDR2 YFSETQ come from the germline V gene. CDR3 DNA sequence: TGCGCCAGCAGCTTGGTTGGGGCCCACGAGCAGTACTTC. Its translation is CASSLVGAHEQYF.

The gene calls are TRBV11-2 and TRBJ1-3; a weak D match, TRBD1 (6 bases). Germline CDR1 SGHAT, CDR2 FQNNGV. The germline V and J ends were trimmed by 6 bases and 8 bases, with 17 bases remaining between them. The CDR3 is made up of 14 amino acids. The CDR3 reads CASRKGEGVHTIYF. The CDR3 DNA reads TGTGCCAGCAGAAAGGGGGAAGGGGTTCACACCATATATTTT.

The CDR3 loop is CASSARLANHYNEQFF. CDR3 sequence (DNA): TGTGCCAGCAGCGCCCGACTAGCCAACCACTACAATGAGCAGTTCTTC. The V and J genes are TRBV11-1 and TRBJ2-1; 7 bases agree with TRBD2. The ends lost 5 bases at V and 3 bases at J; junction bases unmatched: 10. Germline CDR1 is SGHAT and CDR2 is FQDESV (reference sequence). The CDR3 consists of 16 residues.

The CDR3 DNA reads TGTGCCAGCAGCCAAGGACCCCGCAGGGGGTCAGGAAACACCATATATTTT. Translated: CASSQGPRRGSGNTIYF. The chain carries TRBV3-1 (or the pseudogene TRBV3-2) and TRBJ1-3; the match to TRBD1 covers 7 bases. The CDR3 totals 17 residues. Germline V gene data show CDR1 as LGHDT and CDR2 as YNNKEL (reference sequence). V lost 1 base to trimming and J lost 4 bases; unmatched junction nucleotides: 10.

The V gene is TRBV5-4, the J gene TRBJ2-1; 7 bases agree with TRBD1. CDR1 is SGHNT, CDR2 YYREEE, per germline (reference sequence). There are 13 residues in the CDR3. The V and J ends lost 4 bases and 7 bases, in that order; junction bases with no gene match: 5. Written as DNA, the CDR3 is TGTGCCAGCAGCGAACCGACAGGGAATGAGCAGTTCTTC. Protein: CASSEPTGNEQFF.

The V gene is TRBV3-1 (or the pseudogene TRBV3-2), the J gene TRBJ2-7, with no clear D. Germline assignment: CDR1 LGHDT and CDR2 YNNKEL (reference sequence). Trimming took off 1 base at V and 3 bases at J, with 10 bases between the two ends. This CDR3 comprises 14 residues. This chain's CDR3 is CASSQGAGLYEQYF. DNA for the CDR3: TGTGCCAGCAGCCAAGGGGCTGGGCTCTACGAGCAGTACTTC.

The chain is built from TRBV5-4 and TRBJ1-6, with D uncertain. Germline CDR1 SGHNT, CDR2 YYREEE (reference sequence). V gave up 1 base and J gave up 5 bases, with 7 bases separating them. The CDR3 consists of 14 residues. CDR3 sequence (DNA): TGTGCCAGCAGCTTGTCGCAGAATAATTCACCCCTCCACTTT. Translating it yields CASSLSQNNSPLHF.